One sample yielded the 11 T cell receptor beta chains listed below, sequenced in a study of blood T cell repertoires in COVID-19. Sequencing was performed with immunoSEQ multiplex PCR; in TCRdb, only in-frame clones are kept and a portion is missing. Seen here are about 130,000 clones, 86% observed once, and the top ten hold around 5%. The source material was peripheral blood. These receptors came from a human donor in a cohort sampled during active COVID-19.

The chain recombines TRBV28 with TRBJ2-7, with a tentative D call TRBD2 (5 bases). CDR1 and CDR2 from the germline V gene are MDHEN and SYDVKM. Trimming removed 8 bases from V and 5 bases from J, with 10 bases in between. The CDR3 extends over 11 amino acids. Here the CDR3 DNA reads TGTGCCAGCGACCGGGGTAACGAGCAGTACTTC. Its protein product is CASDRGNEQYF. The whole variable domain, filled in from reference TRBV28 and TRBJ2-7, reads DVKVTQSSRYLVKRTGEKVFLECVQDMDHENMFWYRQDPGLGLRLIYFSYDVKMKEKGDIPEGYSVSREKKERFSLILESASTNQTSMYLCASDRGNEQYFGPGTRLTVT.

The chain carries TRBV10-3 and TRBJ1-5; D is undetermined. Per germline, CDR1 ENHRY and CDR2 SYGVKD. Trimming stripped 6 bases from V and 4 bases from J, with 10 bases between. The CDR3 spans 13 residues. In DNA, the CDR3 is TGTGCCATCAGCTTGGGCAGTAATCAGCCCCAGCATTTT. Its protein product is CAISLGSNQPQHF.

V and J are TRBV6-2 or TRBV6-3 and TRBJ2-7; 8 bases are a match to TRBD2. Trimming took 0 bases from V and 3 from J; bases not matched to a gene: 7. The length of the CDR3 is 16 residues. CDR1 and CDR2 (germline): MNHEY, SVGEGT. The CDR3 reads CASSYSQSGRGYEQYF. The DNA for the CDR3 is TGTGCCAGCAGTTACTCGCAAAGCGGGAGAGGCTACGAGCAGTACTTC.

The chain combines TRBV19 with TRBJ1-3, with 7 bases that match TRBD1. There are 16 residues in the CDR3. The germline CDR1 and CDR2 sequences are LNHDA and SQIVND (reference sequence). The V segment lost 4 bases and the J segment 0 bases; nucleotides outside the gene matches: 6. DNA for the CDR3: TGTGCCAGTAGTAGGGACAGCCCGCTCTCTGGAAACACCATATATTTT. Amino acids: CASSRDSPLSGNTIYF.

Only one count was recorded for this clone. The J gene is TRBJ2-7, the V gene TRBV2; the match to TRBD2 covers 7 bases. This CDR3 region has 14 residues. Germline CDR1 and CDR2: SNHLY and FYNNEI. V gave up 7 bases and J gave up 0 bases; unmatched junction bases: 6. CDR3 loop: CASIRERDSYEQYF. The CDR3 DNA sequence: TGTGCCAGCATCCGGGAGCGGGACTCCTACGAGCAGTACTTC.

To note about this clone: It is likely a read error, because the conserved phenylalanine at the end of the CDR3 is missing. The genes are TRBV28 and TRBJ1-5; 8 positions agree with TRBD1. The CDR3 length is 15 residues. The junction had 4 bases not matched to a gene; V was cut back by 4 bases and J by 2 bases. Germline-derived CDR1 and CDR2 are MDHEN and SYDVKM. The CDR3 loop reads CASSSQGAGNQPQHS. CDR3 DNA: TGTGCCAGCAGTTCGCAGGGGGCCGGCAATCAGCCCCAGCATTCT.

The chain employs TRBV30 and TRBJ1-1; a possible D gene is TRBD1 (6 bases). The CDR3 is made up of 13 amino acids. CDR1 and CDR2 from the germline V gene are GTSNPN and SVGIG (reference sequence). V was cut by 2 bases and J by 3 bases, with 10 bases left in between. Here the CDR3 reads CAWSRTAYTEAFF. DNA for the CDR3: TGTGCCTGGAGTCGGACAGCCTACACTGAAGCTTTCTTT.

The chain joins TRBV25-1 to TRBJ1-4, with 7 bases identical to TRBD1. V was pared by 4 bases and J by 7 bases, with 6 bases of the junction left unmatched. Germline values: CDR1 MGHDK, CDR2 SYGVNS. The CDR3 is made up of 14 amino acids. As DNA, the CDR3 is TGTGCCAGCAGTGTTCCAGGGGGTGGTGAAAAACTGTTTTTT. This sequence encodes CASSVPGGGEKLFF.

The chain has TRBV5-1 and TRBJ2-4; D remains unclear. The CDR3 sequence is 16 residues long. Germline V gives CDR1 SGHRS, CDR2 YFSETQ. V dropped 0 bases and J dropped 1 base, with 11 bases sitting between them. DNA of the CDR3: TGCGCCAGCAGCTTGGGAACTCTCGGGGCCAAAAACATTCAGTACTTC. Translation: CASSLGTLGAKNIQYF.

A single count supports this clone. This sequence joins TRBV18 and TRBJ2-1; D is undetermined. Germline values: CDR1 KGHSH, CDR2 LQKENI. CDR3 length: 14 amino acids. Trimming left V 2 bases short and J 6 bases short, with 11 bases between. The CDR3 DNA is TGTGCCAGCTCACCAGAGAACAGCCGCAATGAGCAGTTCTTC. Translation: CASSPENSRNEQFF.

The chain uses TRBV7-8 and TRBJ2-2; the match to TRBD2 covers 7 bases. V shed 3 bases, J shed 4 bases, and the junction held 8 bases outside the gene matches. The CDR3 contains 16 residues. Germline V gene lookup returns CDR1 SGHVS and CDR2 FQNEAQ. The CDR3 DNA is TGTGCCAGCAGCTTGACTAGCCCCACCCTCACCGGGGAGCTGTTTTTT. Its translation: CASSLTSPTLTGELFF.